Presented here are 20 T cell receptor beta chains from one specimen sequenced in a study of patients and donors after allogeneic stem cell transplantation. Each CDR3 protein is one row after TCRdb ran MiXCR on the RT-PCR reads. The table records 70,000 or so distinct CDR3 sequences, 26% of them present only once. Material: blood, either unsorted or a sorted T cell fraction (not recorded which). Every receptor here comes from a human donor who was either an allogeneic HSCT recipient or a stem cell or donor lymphocyte infusion donor (not recorded which). It is not recorded whose cells these are; they may come from a transplant donor.

This clonotype was detected only a few times. CDR3 amino acids: CSVKPRQGSITEAFF. The DNA of the CDR3 is TGCAGCGTGAAACCCCGACAGGGATCGATCACTGAAGCTTTCTTT. The rearrangement links TRBV29-1 to TRBJ1-1; 7 bases agree with TRBD1. The junction had 14 bases not matched to a gene; V was cut back by 6 bases and J by 4 bases. From germline, CDR1 is SQVTM and CDR2 ANQGSEA. The CDR3 has 15 residues.

The chain recombines TRBV2 with TRBJ1-6, with a tentative D call TRBD1 (6 bases). The CDR3 totals 17 residues. The germline CDR1 and CDR2 sequences are SNHLY and FYNNEI. V lost 6 bases and J lost 4, with 19 bases in between. This chain's CDR3 is CASRETTGSSYNSPLHF. As DNA, the CDR3 is TGTGCCAGCAGGGAAACGACAGGATCTTCGTATAATTCACCCCTCCACTTT.

V and J are TRBV6-5 and TRBJ1-2; D gene uncertain. CDR1 and CDR2 (germline): MNHEY, SVGAGI. V lost 0 bases to trimming and J lost 6 bases, with 14 bases between them. The CDR3 runs to 15 residues. The CDR3 coding sequence is TGTGCCAGCAGTTACTCGTCAGGTCTCAGCCATGGCTACACCTTC. Amino acids: CASSYSSGLSHGYTF.

This clonotype was seen more than once but under ten times. This sequence joins TRBV3-1 and TRBJ1-5; the D is unclear. Germline loops: CDR1 LGHDT, CDR2 YNNKEL (reference sequence). Between the trimmed V and J ends, which lost 3 bases and 9 bases, there was a span of 30 bases. This CDR3 is built from 19 residues. The CDR3 nucleotides are TGTGCCAGCAGCCAGGTGGAAACGGAAGAGGGCCTGCCCTTAACGCCCCAGCATTTT. Translated, it gives CASSQVETEEGLPLTPQHF.

This clonotype was found once. In DNA form, the CDR3 reads TGCAGCGTTAGGGGGGCCTACGAGCAGTACTTC. Protein sequence: CSVRGAYEQYF. The chain employs TRBV29-1 and TRBJ2-7; D may be TRBD1 or TRBD2 (6 bases each). Trimming cost V 5 bases and J 2 bases, with 7 bases left between them. This CDR3 contains 11 residues. CDR1 and CDR2 from the germline V gene are SQVTM and ANQGSEA.

The CDR3 sequence is CASSLDSSGLGEQYF. CDR3 nucleotides: TGCGCCAGCAGCTTGGATAGTAGCGGCCTCGGAGAGCAGTACTTC. The gene calls are TRBV5-1 and TRBJ2-7, with a weak D call TRBD2 (6 bases). Germline CDR1 reads SGHRS; CDR2 reads YFSETQ. The CDR3 sequence is 15 residues long. The V end lost 0 bases, the J end lost 7 bases, and 17 bases lay between the germline ends.

This clonotype has only one observation. This chain uses TRBV7-2 with TRBJ1-6; D might be TRBD1 (5 bases). CDR1 and CDR2 (germline): SGHTA, FQGNSA. The CDR3 is made up of 14 amino acids. V shed 2 bases and J shed 5 bases, with 7 bases lying between them. CDR3 sequence reads: CASSLSRDNSPLHF. The CDR3 DNA sequence: TGTGCCAGCAGCTTAAGCAGGGATAATTCACCCCTCCACTTT.

This clonotype has just a few counts. J is TRBJ2-7 and V is TRBV4-3, with D unclear. V was trimmed by 0 bases and J by 5 bases, leaving 20 bases between them. Germline V gives CDR1 LGHNA, CDR2 YSLEER. The CDR3 totals 17 residues. The CDR3 reads CASSQDYYWHRPNEQYF. CDR3 DNA: TGCGCCAGCAGCCAAGACTACTATTGGCACCGCCCGAACGAGCAGTACTTC.

Remarks on this clonotype: This may be a read error, as it is one base from a much larger clone. The genes are TRBV2 and TRBJ1-1, with D unclear. The CDR3 has 12 residues. CDR1 and CDR2 from the germline V gene are SNHLY and FYNNEI. The CDR3 DNA sequence: TGTGCCAGCAGTCTCGTGGGAACTGAATCTTTCTTT. Translated: CASSLVGTESFF.

V usage is TRBV20-1 and J usage is TRBJ2-3; no firm D call. Germline CDR1 and CDR2: DFQATT and SNEGSKA (reference sequence). V was shortened by 2 bases and J by 5 bases, with 5 bases between the two germline ends. The CDR3 extends over 11 amino acids. CDR3 sequence reads: CSARPQDTQYF. The DNA for the CDR3 is TGCAGTGCTAGACCACAAGATACGCAGTATTTT.

This clonotype was detected a few times. The genes are TRBV5-1 and TRBJ2-3; no clear D gene. Trimming removed 1 base from V and 4 bases from J, with 7 bases in between. The CDR3 runs to 13 residues. Germline values: CDR1 SGHRS, CDR2 YFSETQ. The CDR3 loop reads CASSLFPADTQYF. As DNA, the CDR3 is TGCGCCAGCAGCTTGTTCCCCGCAGATACGCAGTATTTT.

This clonotype has more than one count but fewer than ten. The gene calls are TRBV5-1 and TRBJ2-4, with a tentative D call TRBD1 (7 bases). Trimming took 0 bases from V and 8 from J, leaving 18 bases between them. This CDR3 region has 16 residues. The germline V gene has CDR1 SGHRS and CDR2 YFSETQ. The CDR3 nucleotides are TGCGCCAGCAGCTTGGAACGGACAGGCCGCGGGGACATTCAGTACTTC. Amino acids: CASSLERTGRGDIQYF. The full variable domain, with the rest looked up from reference TRBV5-1 and TRBJ2-4, is KAGVTQTPRYLIKTRGQQVTLSCSPISGHRSVSWYQQTPGQGLQFLFEYFSETQRNKGNFPGRFSGRQFSNSRSEMNVSTLELGDSALYLCASSLERTGRGDIQYFGAGTRLSVL.

The chain links TRBV6-6 to TRBJ1-1; D unclear. This CDR3 spans 13 amino acids. Per germline, CDR1 MNHNY and CDR2 SVGAGI (reference sequence). V lost 2 bases, J lost 11 bases, and 15 bases lay in between. This chain's CDR3 is CASSYVPGSGAFF. In DNA form, the CDR3 reads TGTGCCAGCAGTTACGTGCCCGGTTCCGGGGCTTTCTTT.

J is TRBJ1-5 and V is TRBV7-9; unclear D gene. There are 15 residues in the CDR3. V shed 3 bases and J shed 4 bases, with 13 bases lying between them. Looked up from germline, CDR1 is SEHNR and CDR2 is FQNEAQ (reference sequence). The CDR3 bases are TGTGCCAGCAGCTTGGGTGTGACTTATAATCAGCCCCAGCATTTT. This encodes CASSLGVTYNQPQHF.

The table lists this clonotype with many counts. The CDR3 DNA reads TGTGCCAGCAGCCAATACAGGTTTATCTCCTACGAGCAGTACTTC. Its translation: CASSQYRFISYEQYF. The chain employs TRBV4-2 and TRBJ2-7, with D perhaps matching TRBD1 (5 bases). CDR1 is LGHNA, CDR2 YNFKEQ, per germline. There are 15 residues in the CDR3. The ends were cut back, 2 bases at V and 0 bases at J, with 11 bases in the middle.

The rearrangement uses TRBV5-6 and TRBJ1-1; D unresolved. The length of the CDR3 is 10 residues. Between the trimmed V and J ends, which lost 8 bases and 2 bases, there was a span of 4 bases. Germline V CDR1 and CDR2: SGHDT, YYEEEE. CDR3 DNA sequence: TGTGCCAGTTTTAACACTGAAGCTTTCTTT. Protein: CASFNTEAFF.

The sample holds a few counts of this clonotype. This chain uses TRBV11-2 with TRBJ1-5; D not certain. V was pared by 2 bases and J by 4 bases, with 21 bases between. The germline V gene encodes CDR1 SGHAT and CDR2 FQNNGV. The CDR3 length is 18 residues. CDR3 protein: CASSLFERIFETNQPQHF. CDR3 bases: TGTGCCAGCAGCTTATTTGAAAGGATATTCGAGACAAATCAGCCCCAGCATTTT. Based on the CDR3 plus reference TRBV11-2 and TRBJ1-5, the full variable domain is EAGVAQSPRYKIIEKRQSVAFWCNPISGHATLYWYQQILGQGPKLLIQFQNNGVVDDSQLPKDRFSAERLKGVDSTLKIQPAKLEDSAVYLCASSLFERIFETNQPQHFGDGTRLSIL.

This clonotype was recorded a few times. CDR3 bases: TGTGCCAGCAGTGGAGGAGCAGGTGAAGCTTTCTTT. It specifies CASSGGAGEAFF. The chain couples TRBV27 to TRBJ1-1, with no clear D. Germline-derived CDR1 and CDR2 are MNHEY and SMNVEV (reference sequence). Trimming left V 5 bases short and J 7 bases short, with 11 bases between. CDR3 length: 12 amino acids.

This clonotype has only a few counts. This chain uses TRBV12-5 with TRBJ1-1; D remains unclear. There are 13 residues in the CDR3. Trimming cost V 6 bases and J 6 bases, with 14 bases left between them. The germline V gene has CDR1 LGHNT and CDR2 FRNRAP. CDR3 DNA sequence: TGTGCTAGTGGCCTAGGGATGGTCCCTGAAGCTTTCTTT. It codes for CASGLGMVPEAFF.

The chain couples TRBV5-5 to TRBJ2-2; D is unclear. V was cut by 4 bases and J by 0 bases, with 10 bases left in between. The CDR3 contains 15 residues. Germline lookup yields CDR1 SGHKS and CDR2 YYEKEE (reference sequence). CDR3 amino acids: CASSLFGPNTGELFF. The CDR3 nucleotides are TGTGCCAGCAGCCTCTTTGGCCCGAACACCGGGGAGCTGTTTTTT.